These 9 T cell receptor beta chains came from one sample sequenced in a study of cytomegalovirus exposure and HLA in healthy donors. Libraries were prepared by immunoSEQ multiplex PCR; TCRdb keeps only in-frame clonotypes and omits some of them. The repertoire holds approximately 150,000 clones, with around 90% as singletons. The material sequenced was PBMCs. The receptors here all came from a woman younger than 35 in good health and CMV-seropositive.

This clone appeared once. The chain has TRBV6-1 and TRBJ2-7, with D possibly being TRBD2 (6 bases). The CDR3 covers 15 residues. Germline lookup yields CDR1 MNHNS and CDR2 SASEGT. V dropped 5 bases and J dropped 3 bases, with 17 bases sitting between them. The CDR3 DNA sequence: TGTGCCAGCAGTACCGGGGGAGGAGAGCTCTACGAGCAGTACTTC. Encoded protein: CASSTGGGELYEQYF.

This clone has a count of ten or more. V gene TRBV2 combines with J gene TRBJ1-2; D gene unclear. This CDR3 has 11 amino acids. Trimming pared 8 bases from V and 4 bases from J, leaving 8 bases between. Looked up from germline, CDR1 is SNHLY and CDR2 is FYNNEI. CDR3 nucleotides: TGTGCCAGCCAGGACTCCTATGGCTACACCTTC. Translating gives CASQDSYGYTF.

This sequence joins TRBV7-8 and TRBJ1-3, with D maybe TRBD1 (5 bases). This CDR3 contains 18 residues. Germline V gene data show CDR1 as SGHVS and CDR2 as FQNEAQ. Trimming removed 1 base from V and 2 bases from J, with 18 bases in between. The CDR3 coding sequence is TGTGCCAGCAGCTTAGGAGTCTGGGGCGCGACCCCTGGAAACACCATATATTTT. Its translation: CASSLGVWGATPGNTIYF.

The chain is built from TRBV18 and TRBJ2-1; 12 bases line up with TRBD2. CDR3 length: 18 residues. The germline V gene has CDR1 KGHSH and CDR2 LQKENI. V was pared by 0 bases and J by 7 bases, with 10 bases of the junction left unmatched. The CDR3 coding sequence is TGTGCCAGCTCACCACCCCCGGGACTAGCGGGCAGGGTTAATGAGCAGTTCTTC. Translating it yields CASSPPPGLAGRVNEQFF.

The chain carries TRBV7-2 and TRBJ2-1; 9 bases fit TRBD1. V trimming: 5 bases; J trimming: 0 bases; junction bases outside the gene matches: 5. The germline gives CDR1 SGHTA, CDR2 FQGNSA. The CDR3 totals 16 residues. CDR3 sequence: CASSRQGGGSYNEQFF. In nucleotides, the CDR3 is TGTGCCAGCAGCCGACAGGGGGGGGGCTCCTACAATGAGCAGTTCTTC.

CDR3 region: CASSSGTRGPGANVLTF. CDR3 nucleotides: TGTGCCAGCAGCTCCGGGACTAGAGGTCCTGGGGCCAACGTCCTGACTTTC. The gene calls are TRBV7-8 and TRBJ2-6; 8 nucleotides line up with TRBD2. The V segment lost 4 bases and the J segment 2 bases; nucleotides outside the gene matches: 7. Germline loops: CDR1 SGHVS, CDR2 FQNEAQ. The CDR3 spans 17 residues. The full variable domain, completed using reference TRBV7-8 and TRBJ2-6, is GAGVSQSPRYKVAKRGQDVALRCDPISGHVSLFWYQQALGQGPEFLTYFQNEAQLDKSGLPSDRFFAERPEGSVSTLKIQRTQQEDSAVYLCASSSGTRGPGANVLTFGAGSRLTVL.

This clone was found once. This chain connects TRBV18 to TRBJ1-1; D is unresolved. V lost 3 bases and J lost 0, with 20 bases in between. This CDR3 is 18 amino acids long. Germline V gene sequence: CDR1 KGHSH, CDR2 LQKENI. Written as DNA, the CDR3 is TGTGCCAGCTCACCCCGGACTCTAGCTCCCAATTTGAACACTGAAGCTTTCTTT. Amino acids: CASSPRTLAPNLNTEAFF.

CDR3 DNA: TGTGCCAGCAGCTTGACAGAGGGCACCGGGGAGCTGTTTTTT. Protein product: CASSLTEGTGELFF. The chain uses TRBV5-4 and TRBJ2-2, with a weak D call TRBD2 (5 bases). This CDR3 has 14 amino acids. Germline V gene data show CDR1 as SGHNT and CDR2 as YYREEE (reference sequence). V was pared by 1 base and J by 4 bases, with 8 bases between.

The genes are TRBV28 and TRBJ1-2, with 8 positions matching TRBD1. Germline CDR1 reads MDHEN; CDR2 reads SYDVKM. The V gene end was trimmed by 5 bases and the J gene end by 4 bases; junction bases not matched to a gene: 6. This CDR3 spans 14 amino acids. CDR3 amino acids: CASSAGQALYGYTF. For the CDR3, the DNA is TGTGCCAGCAGTGCGGGACAGGCACTCTATGGCTACACCTTC.